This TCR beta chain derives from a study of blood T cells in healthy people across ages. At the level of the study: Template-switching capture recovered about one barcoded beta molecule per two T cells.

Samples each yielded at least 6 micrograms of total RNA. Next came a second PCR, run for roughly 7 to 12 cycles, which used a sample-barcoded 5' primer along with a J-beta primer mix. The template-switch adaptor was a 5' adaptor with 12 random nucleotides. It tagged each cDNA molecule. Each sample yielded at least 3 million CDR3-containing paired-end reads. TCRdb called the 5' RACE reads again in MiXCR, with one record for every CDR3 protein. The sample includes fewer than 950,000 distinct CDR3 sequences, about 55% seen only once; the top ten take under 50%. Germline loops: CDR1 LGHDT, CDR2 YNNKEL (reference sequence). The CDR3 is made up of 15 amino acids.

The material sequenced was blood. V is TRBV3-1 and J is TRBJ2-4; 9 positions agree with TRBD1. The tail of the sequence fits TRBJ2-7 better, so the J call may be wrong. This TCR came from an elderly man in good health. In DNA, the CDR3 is TGTGCCAGCAGCCGCCTCCGGGACAGGGTCCACGAGCAGTACTTC. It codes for CASSRLRDRVHEQYF.